What follows are 21 T cell receptor beta chains derived from one specimen sequenced in a study of T cell responses to AZD1222 COVID-19 vaccine. Measured with immunoSEQ multiplex PCR; TCRdb has only the in-frame clones, and not every one. The table lists 130,000 to 150,000 clones, 88% of them singletons, with about 14% in the top ten. This specimen was peripheral blood, taken on day 0 of AZD1222 vaccination. The receptors stem from an adult in good health.

The chain carries TRBV7-2 and TRBJ2-7; the match to TRBD1 covers 8 bases. The CDR3 contains 16 residues. With V trimmed by 5 bases and J by 2 bases, 11 bases remained unmatched. Germline V gene sequence: CDR1 SGHTA, CDR2 FQGNSA. The CDR3 protein is CASSPGQGRATYEQYF. The CDR3 region has the DNA TGTGCCAGCAGCCCCGGACAGGGACGAGCCACCTACGAGCAGTACTTC.

The chain employs TRBV5-1 and TRBJ1-1; the D is unclear. The CDR3 consists of 14 residues. Germline CDR1 is SGHRS and CDR2 is YFSETQ. The ends were cut back, 0 bases at V and 11 bases at J, with 17 bases in the middle. CDR3 coding DNA: TGCGCCAGCAGCTTGGACAGCCTGGGGATGAGGGCTTTCTTT. Amino acids: CASSLDSLGMRAFF.

This chain links TRBV5-1 with TRBJ2-7, with a tentative D call TRBD1 (6 bases). In germline, CDR1 is SGHRS, CDR2 YFSETQ. The CDR3 is 14 amino acids. V lost 4 bases and J lost 2, with 13 bases in between. DNA of the CDR3: TGCGCCAGCAGCGCTAACGGGACACCCTACGAGCAGTACTTC. It is translated as CASSANGTPYEQYF.

V usage is TRBV5-1 and J usage is TRBJ2-1; 8 bases map to TRBD2. V was clipped by 0 bases and J by 12 bases; unmatched bases: 11. The CDR3 length is 15 residues. Germline V gene lookup returns CDR1 SGHRS and CDR2 YFSETQ. The CDR3 is CASSLGLGTSDSQFF. In DNA, the CDR3 is TGCGCCAGCAGCTTGGGTTTGGGGACTAGTGATTCGCAGTTCTTC.

This rearrangement joins TRBV11-2 to TRBJ1-5; D remains unclear. Looked up from germline, CDR1 is SGHAT and CDR2 is FQNNGV. This CDR3 is built from 14 residues. V lost 2 bases to trimming and J lost 4 bases, with 9 bases between them. The CDR3 sequence: CASSLSASNQPQHF. CDR3 in DNA: TGTGCCAGCAGCTTAAGCGCCTCAAATCAGCCCCAGCATTTT.

The V and J genes are TRBV18 and TRBJ1-1, with TRBD1 identical over 9 bases. V lost 0 bases, J lost 5 bases, and 4 bases stayed unmatched. This CDR3 region has 15 residues. CDR1 KGHSH and CDR2 LQKENI come from the germline V gene. CDR3 sequence reads: CASSPPGTGRTEAFF. The CDR3 DNA is TGTGCCAGCTCACCACCGGGGACAGGGCGGACTGAAGCTTTCTTT.

CDR3 residues: CASSLGQYTEAFF. The DNA of the CDR3 is TGCGCCAGCAGCTTGGGACAGTACACTGAAGCTTTCTTT. The rearrangement links TRBV5-1 to TRBJ1-1; TRBD1 is a possible D gene (5 bases). The CDR3 spans 13 residues. Germline CDR1 reads SGHRS; CDR2 reads YFSETQ. V was cut by 0 bases and J by 3 bases, with 6 bases left in between.

The rearrangement joins TRBV5-4 to TRBJ2-5; no firm D call. The CDR3 covers 15 residues. From germline, CDR1 is SGHNT and CDR2 YYREEE (reference sequence). The V end lost 6 bases, the J end lost 5 bases, and 20 bases lay between the germline ends. CDR3 sequence (DNA): TGTGCCAGCACCTTTAAGAAGGCGGTAGGGGAGACCCAGTACTTC. Translated, it gives CASTFKKAVGETQYF.

This clone has more than one count but fewer than ten. The gene calls are TRBV30 and TRBJ1-6, with TRBD1 matching 9 bases. Germline trimming cut 6 bases from V and 15 bases from J; bases unmatched to any gene: 12. CDR1 and CDR2 from the germline V gene are GTSNPN and SVGIG (reference sequence). CDR3 length equals 13 residues. The CDR3 DNA reads TGTGCCTGTTCGGACAGGGGATTGACCATCCTCCACTTT. Amino acids: CACSDRGLTILHF.

J is TRBJ1-1 and V is TRBV2; D unresolved. From germline, CDR1 is SNHLY and CDR2 FYNNEI. Trimming stripped 3 bases from V and 5 bases from J, with 4 bases between. CDR3 length: 11 amino acids. This chain's CDR3 is CASSELTEAFF. DNA for the CDR3: TGTGCCAGCAGTGAGCTTACTGAAGCTTTCTTT.

This chain joins TRBV4-1 and TRBJ2-2; 8 nucleotides align to TRBD1. The V segment lost 4 bases and the J segment 8 bases; nucleotides outside the gene matches: 6. There are 14 residues in the CDR3. Germline lookup yields CDR1 MGHRA and CDR2 YSYEKL. The CDR3 here is CASSPTDRVGELFF. CDR3 in DNA: TGCGCCAGCAGCCCTACGGACAGGGTGGGGGAGCTGTTTTTT.

The chain couples TRBV7-6 to TRBJ2-3; 10 bases are shared with TRBD2. The germline gives CDR1 SGHVS, CDR2 FNYEAQ. This CDR3 region has 16 residues. V shed 5 bases, J shed 0 bases, and the junction held 5 bases outside the gene matches. CDR3 DNA: TGTGCCAGCAGCGCAGGACTAGCGGTCAGCACAGATACGCAGTATTTT. This translates into CASSAGLAVSTDTQYF.

V and J are TRBV12-3 or TRBV12-4 and TRBJ2-7, with 9 bases aligning to TRBD2. The CDR3 runs 13 residues. The V gene end was trimmed by 5 bases and the J gene end by 11 bases; junction bases not matched to a gene: 10. The CDR3 loop is CASSPRSGGREYF. CDR3 coding DNA: TGTGCCAGCAGTCCCCGGAGCGGGGGGAGGGAGTACTTC.

CDR3 in amino acids: CASSPQGQPQHF. In DNA form, the CDR3 reads TGTGCCAGCAGTCCCCAGGGTCAGCCCCAGCATTTT. This chain connects TRBV12-3 or TRBV12-4 to TRBJ1-5, with D possibly TRBD1 on 5 matching bases. The CDR3 sequence is 12 residues long. With 5 bases removed from V and 6 bases from J, the gap between germline ends came to 8 bases.

This rearrangement joins TRBV7-9 to TRBJ2-7; 7 positions agree with TRBD1. The trim removed 6 bases at V and 7 bases at J, leaving 6 bases unmatched. CDR3 length: 12 amino acids. The germline gives CDR1 SEHNR, CDR2 FQNEAQ (reference sequence). The CDR3 region is CASRGTVGEQYF. The CDR3 bases are TGTGCCAGCAGGGGGACAGTGGGGGAGCAGTACTTC.

The V call is TRBV19, the J call TRBJ1-5; a possible D gene is TRBD1 (6 bases). Between the trimmed V and J ends, which lost 4 bases and 2 bases, there was a span of 12 bases. Germline values: CDR1 LNHDA, CDR2 SQIVND (reference sequence). The CDR3 sequence is 15 residues long. CDR3 sequence reads: CASSRPNRGNQPQHF. The CDR3 nucleotides read TGTGCCAGTAGTAGGCCCAACAGGGGCAATCAGCCCCAGCATTTT.

This sequence joins TRBV7-2 and TRBJ1-5, with a tentative D call TRBD1 (5 bases). This CDR3 comprises 14 residues. Germline CDR1 SGHTA, CDR2 FQGNSA. Trimming stripped 1 base from V and 13 bases from J, with 17 bases between. In DNA form, the CDR3 reads TGTGCCAGCAGCTTAGGGGACGGAGGGCTCGGGCAGCATTTT. Translation: CASSLGDGGLGQHF.

This clone was seen once. This CDR3 is also generated by other DNA sequences in the sample. The chain carries TRBV27 and TRBJ1-2; 10 bases are a match to TRBD1. The CDR3 totals 14 residues. Germline CDR1 and CDR2: MNHEY and SMNVEV (reference sequence). The V segment lost 6 bases and the J segment 0 bases; nucleotides outside the gene matches: 1. As DNA, the CDR3 is TGTGCCAGCAGAGGGACAGGGGCTAACTATGGCTACACCTTC. Its translation is CASRGTGANYGYTF.

The CDR3, as DNA: TGCGCCAGCAGCTACCGGACAGGGGACAATGAGCAGTTCTTC. Its protein is CASSYRTGDNEQFF. This rearrangement joins TRBV5-1 to TRBJ2-1; 9 bases are shared with TRBD1. The CDR3 is 14 residues long. V lost 3 bases, J lost 5 bases, and 3 bases stayed unmatched. In germline, CDR1 is SGHRS, CDR2 YFSETQ.

In this sample, this clone turned up a few times. The V gene is TRBV28, the J gene TRBJ1-2, with 9 nucleotides matching TRBD1. With V trimmed by 3 bases and J by 3 bases, 8 bases remained unmatched. This CDR3 has 16 amino acids. Per germline, CDR1 MDHEN and CDR2 SYDVKM. The CDR3 loop is CASSLILRTGDYGYTF. The CDR3 DNA reads TGTGCCAGCAGTTTGATCCTACGGACAGGGGACTATGGCTACACCTTC.

The chain recombines TRBV3-1 (or the pseudogene TRBV3-2) with TRBJ1-6, with D possibly being TRBD1 (5 bases). From germline, CDR1 is LGHDT and CDR2 YNNKEL (reference sequence). The V end lost 1 base, the J end lost 8 bases, and 12 bases lay between the germline ends. The CDR3 sequence is 15 residues long. CDR3 residues: CASSQASQGYSPLHF. The CDR3 DNA is TGTGCCAGCAGCCAAGCGTCCCAGGGATATTCACCCCTCCACTTT.